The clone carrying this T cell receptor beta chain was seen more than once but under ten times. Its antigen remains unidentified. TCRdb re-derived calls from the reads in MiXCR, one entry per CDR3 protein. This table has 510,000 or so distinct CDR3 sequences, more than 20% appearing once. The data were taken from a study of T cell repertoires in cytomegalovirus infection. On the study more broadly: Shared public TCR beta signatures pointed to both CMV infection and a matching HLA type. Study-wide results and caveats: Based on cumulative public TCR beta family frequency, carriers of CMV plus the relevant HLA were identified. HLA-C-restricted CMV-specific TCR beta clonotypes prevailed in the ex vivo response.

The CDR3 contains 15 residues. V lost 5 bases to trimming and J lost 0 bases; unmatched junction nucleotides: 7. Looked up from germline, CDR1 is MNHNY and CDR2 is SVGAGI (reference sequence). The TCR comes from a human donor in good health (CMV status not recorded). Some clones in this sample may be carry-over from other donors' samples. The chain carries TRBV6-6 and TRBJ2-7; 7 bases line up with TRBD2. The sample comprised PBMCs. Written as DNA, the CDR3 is TGTGCCAGCAGTCCTCCGGGACTACGCTCCTACGAGCAGTACTTC. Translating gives CASSPPGLRSYEQYF.